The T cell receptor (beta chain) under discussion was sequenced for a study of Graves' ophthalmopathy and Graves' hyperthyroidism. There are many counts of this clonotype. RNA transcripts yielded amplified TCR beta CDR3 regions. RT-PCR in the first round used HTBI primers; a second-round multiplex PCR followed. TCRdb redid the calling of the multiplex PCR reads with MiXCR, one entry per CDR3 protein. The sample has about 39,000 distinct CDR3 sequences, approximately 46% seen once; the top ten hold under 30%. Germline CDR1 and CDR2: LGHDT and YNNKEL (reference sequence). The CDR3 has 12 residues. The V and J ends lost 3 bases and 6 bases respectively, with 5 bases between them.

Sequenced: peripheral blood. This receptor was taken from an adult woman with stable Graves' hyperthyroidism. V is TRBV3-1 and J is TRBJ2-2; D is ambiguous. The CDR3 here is CASSHASGELFF. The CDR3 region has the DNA TGTGCCAGCAGCCACGCTTCCGGGGAGCTGTTTTTT. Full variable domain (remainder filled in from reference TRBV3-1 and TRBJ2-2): DTAVSQTPKYLVTQMGNDKSIKCEQNLGHDTMYWYKQDSKKFLKIMFSYNNKELIINETVPNRFSPKSPDKAHLNLHINSLELGDSAVYFCASSHASGELFFGEGSRLTVL.